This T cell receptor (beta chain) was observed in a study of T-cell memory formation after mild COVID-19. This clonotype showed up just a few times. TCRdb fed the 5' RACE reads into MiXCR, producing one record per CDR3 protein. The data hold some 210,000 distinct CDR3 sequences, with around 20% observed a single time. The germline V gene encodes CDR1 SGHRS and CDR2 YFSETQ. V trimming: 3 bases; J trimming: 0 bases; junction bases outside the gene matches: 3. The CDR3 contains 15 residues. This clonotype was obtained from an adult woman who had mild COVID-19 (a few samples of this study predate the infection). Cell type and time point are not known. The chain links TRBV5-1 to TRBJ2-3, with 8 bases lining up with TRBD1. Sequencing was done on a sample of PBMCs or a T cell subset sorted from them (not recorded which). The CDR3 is CASSSRQGSTDTQYF. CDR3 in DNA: TGCGCCAGCAGCTCGCGACAGGGGAGCACAGATACGCAGTATTTT.